The T cell receptor (beta chain) described here comes from a study of blood T cell repertoires in COVID-19. In the study overall: The origin of the acute and convalescent COVID-19 samples was the United States, Italy and Spain. PBMCs, B-cell-depleted T cells, or T cells provided the cDNA or gDNA that made up the material.

V lost 2 bases and J 5 bases, leaving 23 bases between the germline ends. The CDR3 consists of 17 residues. Germline V CDR1 and CDR2: SGHDT, YYEEEE. This clone was observed a handful of times. The authors' processing: For nucleated cells, counts were estimated from reference gene primer amplification. TCRdb's copy holds only in-frame clones and misses some; the assay was immunoSEQ multiplex PCR. V and J calls plus clone size are reproduced from that table; the DNA served to infer D and trimming. Of fewer than 300,000 clones listed, over 75% are singletons. The genes are TRBV5-6 and TRBJ2-7, with TRBD1 as a possible D gene (6 bases). The sequence came from a man aged 45-65 years with active or convalescent COVID-19. The sample consisted of peripheral blood. CDR3 loop: CASSLGLSAGVSHEQYF. Written as DNA, the CDR3 is TGTGCCAGCAGCTTAGGCCTATCGGCAGGGGTAAGTCACGAGCAGTACTTC.